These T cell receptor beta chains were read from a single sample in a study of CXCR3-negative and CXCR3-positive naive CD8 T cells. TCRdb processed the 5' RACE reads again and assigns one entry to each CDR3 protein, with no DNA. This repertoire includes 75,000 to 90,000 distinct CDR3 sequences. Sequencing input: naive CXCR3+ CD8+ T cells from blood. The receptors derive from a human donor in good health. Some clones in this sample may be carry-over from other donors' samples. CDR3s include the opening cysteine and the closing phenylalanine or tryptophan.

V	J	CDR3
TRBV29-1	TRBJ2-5	CSVVGVPPETQYF
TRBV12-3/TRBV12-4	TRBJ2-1	CASVAGASSYNEQFF
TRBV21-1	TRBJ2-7	CASSTRLPYEQYF
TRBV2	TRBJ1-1	CASLTGNTEAFF
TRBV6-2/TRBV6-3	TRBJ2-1	CASSFGALGNEQFF
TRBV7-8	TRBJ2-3	CASSLGTSGITDTQYF
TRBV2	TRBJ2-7	CASRGQIEQYF
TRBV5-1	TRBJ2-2	CASSSLSGRAVGELFF
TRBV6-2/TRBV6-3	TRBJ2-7	CASSLPQGSESYEQYF
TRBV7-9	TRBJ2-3	CASSDPGTGLDTQYF
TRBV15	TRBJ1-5	CATSRDRIGQPQHF
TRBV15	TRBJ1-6	CATSPGQDYSPLHF